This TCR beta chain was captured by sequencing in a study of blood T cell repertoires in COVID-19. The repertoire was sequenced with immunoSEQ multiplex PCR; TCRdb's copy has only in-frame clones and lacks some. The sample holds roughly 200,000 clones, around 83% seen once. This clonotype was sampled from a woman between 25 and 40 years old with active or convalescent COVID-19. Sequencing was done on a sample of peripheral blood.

The CDR3 DNA reads TGTGCCAGCAGCTCACGACAGATTTCCTCTGGGGCCAACGTCCTGACTTTC. It specifies CASSSRQISSGANVLTF. The V and J genes are TRBV11-2 and TRBJ2-6, with TRBD1 as a possible D gene (5 bases). The CDR3 is 17 amino acids. Germline assignment: CDR1 SGHAT and CDR2 FQNNGV. V shed 4 bases and J shed 0 bases, with 13 bases lying between them.